Listed below are T cell receptor beta chains from one sample, sequenced in a study of blood T cell repertoires in COVID-19. Sequencing was performed with immunoSEQ multiplex PCR; in TCRdb, only in-frame clones are kept and a portion is missing. The sample yields 190,000 or so clones, 86% seen once. Sequenced material: peripheral blood. These receptors were taken from a woman in her twenties or thirties with active or convalescent COVID-19. Each CDR3 is given with its conserved first and last residue. Fields, in order: D gene, clone size, V gene, J gene, CDR3 length, CDR3 DNA, CDR3 protein. A D gene is named only where the DNA matches it firmly. The listing skips clone size in some rows; elsewhere it reads once, few, many or a size class.

>TRBD1|once|TRBV5-4|TRBJ2-5|14
TGTGCCAGCAGCCCGGGACAGGGGATAGAGACCCAGTACTTC
CASSPGQGIETQYF
>TRBD1|-|TRBV7-9|TRBJ2-5|14
TGTGCCAGCAGCTTTACACAGGGGATGGAGACCCAGTACTTC
CASSFTQGMETQYF
>-|-|TRBV24-1|TRBJ2-1|14
TGTGCCACCAGTGATTTGAGAGGGATCGGTGAGCAGTTCTTC
CATSDLRGIGEQFF
>-|-|TRBV19|TRBJ2-7|13
TGTGCCAGTAGTATAGGCACAGTATACGAGCAGTACTTC
CASSIGTVYEQYF
>-|few|TRBV5-1|TRBJ2-1|14
TGCGCCAGCAGCTTAAGCGGGCCTTACAATGAGCAGTTCTTC
CASSLSGPYNEQFF
>-|-|TRBV7-9|TRBJ1-1|13
TGTGCCAGCAGCTCCTACGCGGGGGCTCGAGCTTTCTTT
CASSSYAGARAFF
>-|few|TRBV4-1|TRBJ1-6|16
TGCGCCAGCAGCCAAGTTTCGGGGAACATGTATTCACCCCTCCACTTT
CASSQVSGNMYSPLHF
>TRBD1|-|TRBV6-5|TRBJ2-5|14
TGTGCCAGCACCCGGGACAGCCTTCAAGAGACCCAGTACTTC
CASTRDSLQETQYF
>TRBD2|once|TRBV11-3|TRBJ2-1|19
TGTGTCAGCAGCCATGGTGGGAGGACTAGCGGGAGGAGCAGCAATGAGCAGTTCTTC
CVSSHGGRTSGRSSNEQFF
>TRBD2|-|TRBV9|TRBJ2-3|16
TGTGCCAGCAGCGTAGATGGTAGCGGGGGCCCAGATACGCAGTATTTT
CASSVDGSGGPDTQYF
>-|-|TRBV18|TRBJ1-3|15
TGTGCCAGCTCACAAGGACAGACCTCTGGAAACACCATATATTTT
CASSQGQTSGNTIYF
>TRBD1|few|TRBV7-2|TRBJ1-5|17
TGTGCCAGCAGCGGGGGGACAGGTTTCTTTAGCAATCAGCCCCAGCATTTT
CASSGGTGFFSNQPQHF
>TRBD1|-|TRBV28|TRBJ1-5|14
TGTGCCAGCAGCCCAGGGGGGAGCAATCAGCCCCAGCATTTT
CASSPGGSNQPQHF
>-|-|TRBV3-1/TRBV3-2|TRBJ1-1|16
TGTGCCAGCAGCCAATCCGTTAACAGGGTATTGTCTGAAGCTTTCTTT
CASSQSVNRVLSEAFF
>-|-|TRBV3-1/TRBV3-2|TRBJ2-1|12
TGTGCCAGCACCCAGACAGACAATGAGCAGTTCTTC
CASTQTDNEQFF
>TRBD1|-|TRBV7-2|TRBJ1-2|14
TGTGCCAGCAGCATCCTGACAGGGGGGAGCTACTACACCTTC
CASSILTGGSYYTF
>-|-|TRBV9|TRBJ1-2|14
TGTGCCAGCAGCGTAGATAGCGGGCTGGGTGGCTACACCTTC
CASSVDSGLGGYTF
>TRBD1|-|TRBV5-1|TRBJ2-2|15
TGCGCCAGCAGCATGGGACAGGGGAGAACCGGGGAGCTGTTTTTT
CASSMGQGRTGELFF
>TRBD2|-|TRBV2|TRBJ2-3|14
TGTGCCAGCAGTGAATCGACTAGCCTCTATACGCAGTATTTT
CASSESTSLYTQYF